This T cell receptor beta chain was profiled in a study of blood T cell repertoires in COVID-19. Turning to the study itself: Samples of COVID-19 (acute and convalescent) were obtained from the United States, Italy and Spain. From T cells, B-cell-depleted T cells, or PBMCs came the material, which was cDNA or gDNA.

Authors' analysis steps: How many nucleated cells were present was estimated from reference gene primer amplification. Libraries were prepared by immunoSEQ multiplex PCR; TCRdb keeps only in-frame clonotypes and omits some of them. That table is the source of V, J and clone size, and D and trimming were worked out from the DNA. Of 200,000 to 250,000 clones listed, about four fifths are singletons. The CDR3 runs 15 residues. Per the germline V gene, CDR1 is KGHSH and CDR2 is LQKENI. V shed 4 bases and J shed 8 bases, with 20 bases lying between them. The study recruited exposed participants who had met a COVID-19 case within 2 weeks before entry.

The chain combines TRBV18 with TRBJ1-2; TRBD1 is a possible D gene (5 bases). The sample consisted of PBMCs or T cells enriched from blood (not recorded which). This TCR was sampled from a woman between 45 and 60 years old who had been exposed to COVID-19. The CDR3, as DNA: TGTGCCAGCTCACGAAAACGGACATCCGAGGAAGGCTACACCTTC. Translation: CASSRKRTSEEGYTF.